The sequence of this T cell receptor (beta chain) was determined in a study of beta chain features in type 1 diabetes. V was cut by 0 bases and J by 7 bases, with 12 bases left in between. Looked up from germline, CDR1 is MNHEY and CDR2 is SVGAGI. The CDR3 sequence is 14 residues long. Comments on this clone: Its antigen is unknown.

Study-wide points: Shortening of TCRB CDR3s, moderate but significant, appeared in all four CD4+ subsets of Type 1 diabetes patients. The naive, central memory and Treg TCRB repertoires of patients appeared to be more similar to one another than those of healthy donors.

The whole isolated RNA underwent reverse transcription, so sequencing captured expressed TCRB transcripts. Profiling relied on immunoSEQ multiplex PCR, and the TCRdb table lists in-frame clones only, not all of them. The repertoire holds hundreds of thousands of clones, 11% seen once, with approximately 0.017% in the top ten. The rearrangement links TRBV6-5 to TRBJ1-2; TRBD1 might be the D (5 bases). The receptor was derived from a man aged 30 to 45 with type 1 diabetes. The sample comprised naive CD4+ T cells from blood. Written as DNA, the CDR3 is TGTGCCAGCAGTTACTCAGGGGATCAGCTTGGCTACACCTTC. It translates to CASSYSGDQLGYTF.